The clone carrying this T cell receptor (beta chain) was observed at least ten times. The length of the CDR3 is 14 residues. V was pared by 0 bases and J by 8 bases, with 11 bases between. Germline loops: CDR1 LGHDT, CDR2 YNNKEL (reference sequence). As for time point: newly diagnosed GD, antithyroid drugs for less than 3 months. The TCR library used RNA extracted from PBMCs. This entry comes from a study of regulatory T cells in long-lasting Graves disease. Construction of the TCR beta libraries employed iRepertoire HTBI primers in conjunction with Arm-PCR of CDR3 regions. MiXCR, run by TCRdb on the multiplex PCR reads, gives a single entry per CDR3 protein. The sample has 450,000 to 600,000 distinct CDR3 sequences; roughly 17% are singletons. These data are also associated with another study on T cells in Graves' hyperthyroidism and ophthalmopathy. That paper notes: Criteria for exclusion of patients were uncontrolled infection, other autoimmune disease, pregnancy or lactation. Clinical symptoms, serum thyroxine, TRAb, thyroid ultrasound and orbital computed tomography informed diagnoses. Most expanded thyroid clonotypes above 0.001 also appeared in blood.

The source material was peripheral blood mononuclear cells (PBMCs), sampled at new diagnosis, from a patient treated with antithyroid drugs. The rearrangement joins TRBV3-1 to TRBJ2-4; D not certain. This receptor was obtained from a man aged 35-49 years with Graves disease. CDR3 in amino acids: CASSQEGMPDIQYF. CDR3 bases: TGTGCCAGCAGCCAAGAAGGGATGCCTGACATTCAGTACTTC.